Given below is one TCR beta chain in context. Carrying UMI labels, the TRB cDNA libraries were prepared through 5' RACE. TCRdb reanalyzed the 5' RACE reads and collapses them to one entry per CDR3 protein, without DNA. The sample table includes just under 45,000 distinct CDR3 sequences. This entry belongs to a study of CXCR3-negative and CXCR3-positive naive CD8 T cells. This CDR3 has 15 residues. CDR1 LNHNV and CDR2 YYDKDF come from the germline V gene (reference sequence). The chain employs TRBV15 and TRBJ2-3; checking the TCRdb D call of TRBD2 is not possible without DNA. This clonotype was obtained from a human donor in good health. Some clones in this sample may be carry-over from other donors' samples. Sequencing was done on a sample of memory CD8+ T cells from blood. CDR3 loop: CATSRQSGEWDTQYF.